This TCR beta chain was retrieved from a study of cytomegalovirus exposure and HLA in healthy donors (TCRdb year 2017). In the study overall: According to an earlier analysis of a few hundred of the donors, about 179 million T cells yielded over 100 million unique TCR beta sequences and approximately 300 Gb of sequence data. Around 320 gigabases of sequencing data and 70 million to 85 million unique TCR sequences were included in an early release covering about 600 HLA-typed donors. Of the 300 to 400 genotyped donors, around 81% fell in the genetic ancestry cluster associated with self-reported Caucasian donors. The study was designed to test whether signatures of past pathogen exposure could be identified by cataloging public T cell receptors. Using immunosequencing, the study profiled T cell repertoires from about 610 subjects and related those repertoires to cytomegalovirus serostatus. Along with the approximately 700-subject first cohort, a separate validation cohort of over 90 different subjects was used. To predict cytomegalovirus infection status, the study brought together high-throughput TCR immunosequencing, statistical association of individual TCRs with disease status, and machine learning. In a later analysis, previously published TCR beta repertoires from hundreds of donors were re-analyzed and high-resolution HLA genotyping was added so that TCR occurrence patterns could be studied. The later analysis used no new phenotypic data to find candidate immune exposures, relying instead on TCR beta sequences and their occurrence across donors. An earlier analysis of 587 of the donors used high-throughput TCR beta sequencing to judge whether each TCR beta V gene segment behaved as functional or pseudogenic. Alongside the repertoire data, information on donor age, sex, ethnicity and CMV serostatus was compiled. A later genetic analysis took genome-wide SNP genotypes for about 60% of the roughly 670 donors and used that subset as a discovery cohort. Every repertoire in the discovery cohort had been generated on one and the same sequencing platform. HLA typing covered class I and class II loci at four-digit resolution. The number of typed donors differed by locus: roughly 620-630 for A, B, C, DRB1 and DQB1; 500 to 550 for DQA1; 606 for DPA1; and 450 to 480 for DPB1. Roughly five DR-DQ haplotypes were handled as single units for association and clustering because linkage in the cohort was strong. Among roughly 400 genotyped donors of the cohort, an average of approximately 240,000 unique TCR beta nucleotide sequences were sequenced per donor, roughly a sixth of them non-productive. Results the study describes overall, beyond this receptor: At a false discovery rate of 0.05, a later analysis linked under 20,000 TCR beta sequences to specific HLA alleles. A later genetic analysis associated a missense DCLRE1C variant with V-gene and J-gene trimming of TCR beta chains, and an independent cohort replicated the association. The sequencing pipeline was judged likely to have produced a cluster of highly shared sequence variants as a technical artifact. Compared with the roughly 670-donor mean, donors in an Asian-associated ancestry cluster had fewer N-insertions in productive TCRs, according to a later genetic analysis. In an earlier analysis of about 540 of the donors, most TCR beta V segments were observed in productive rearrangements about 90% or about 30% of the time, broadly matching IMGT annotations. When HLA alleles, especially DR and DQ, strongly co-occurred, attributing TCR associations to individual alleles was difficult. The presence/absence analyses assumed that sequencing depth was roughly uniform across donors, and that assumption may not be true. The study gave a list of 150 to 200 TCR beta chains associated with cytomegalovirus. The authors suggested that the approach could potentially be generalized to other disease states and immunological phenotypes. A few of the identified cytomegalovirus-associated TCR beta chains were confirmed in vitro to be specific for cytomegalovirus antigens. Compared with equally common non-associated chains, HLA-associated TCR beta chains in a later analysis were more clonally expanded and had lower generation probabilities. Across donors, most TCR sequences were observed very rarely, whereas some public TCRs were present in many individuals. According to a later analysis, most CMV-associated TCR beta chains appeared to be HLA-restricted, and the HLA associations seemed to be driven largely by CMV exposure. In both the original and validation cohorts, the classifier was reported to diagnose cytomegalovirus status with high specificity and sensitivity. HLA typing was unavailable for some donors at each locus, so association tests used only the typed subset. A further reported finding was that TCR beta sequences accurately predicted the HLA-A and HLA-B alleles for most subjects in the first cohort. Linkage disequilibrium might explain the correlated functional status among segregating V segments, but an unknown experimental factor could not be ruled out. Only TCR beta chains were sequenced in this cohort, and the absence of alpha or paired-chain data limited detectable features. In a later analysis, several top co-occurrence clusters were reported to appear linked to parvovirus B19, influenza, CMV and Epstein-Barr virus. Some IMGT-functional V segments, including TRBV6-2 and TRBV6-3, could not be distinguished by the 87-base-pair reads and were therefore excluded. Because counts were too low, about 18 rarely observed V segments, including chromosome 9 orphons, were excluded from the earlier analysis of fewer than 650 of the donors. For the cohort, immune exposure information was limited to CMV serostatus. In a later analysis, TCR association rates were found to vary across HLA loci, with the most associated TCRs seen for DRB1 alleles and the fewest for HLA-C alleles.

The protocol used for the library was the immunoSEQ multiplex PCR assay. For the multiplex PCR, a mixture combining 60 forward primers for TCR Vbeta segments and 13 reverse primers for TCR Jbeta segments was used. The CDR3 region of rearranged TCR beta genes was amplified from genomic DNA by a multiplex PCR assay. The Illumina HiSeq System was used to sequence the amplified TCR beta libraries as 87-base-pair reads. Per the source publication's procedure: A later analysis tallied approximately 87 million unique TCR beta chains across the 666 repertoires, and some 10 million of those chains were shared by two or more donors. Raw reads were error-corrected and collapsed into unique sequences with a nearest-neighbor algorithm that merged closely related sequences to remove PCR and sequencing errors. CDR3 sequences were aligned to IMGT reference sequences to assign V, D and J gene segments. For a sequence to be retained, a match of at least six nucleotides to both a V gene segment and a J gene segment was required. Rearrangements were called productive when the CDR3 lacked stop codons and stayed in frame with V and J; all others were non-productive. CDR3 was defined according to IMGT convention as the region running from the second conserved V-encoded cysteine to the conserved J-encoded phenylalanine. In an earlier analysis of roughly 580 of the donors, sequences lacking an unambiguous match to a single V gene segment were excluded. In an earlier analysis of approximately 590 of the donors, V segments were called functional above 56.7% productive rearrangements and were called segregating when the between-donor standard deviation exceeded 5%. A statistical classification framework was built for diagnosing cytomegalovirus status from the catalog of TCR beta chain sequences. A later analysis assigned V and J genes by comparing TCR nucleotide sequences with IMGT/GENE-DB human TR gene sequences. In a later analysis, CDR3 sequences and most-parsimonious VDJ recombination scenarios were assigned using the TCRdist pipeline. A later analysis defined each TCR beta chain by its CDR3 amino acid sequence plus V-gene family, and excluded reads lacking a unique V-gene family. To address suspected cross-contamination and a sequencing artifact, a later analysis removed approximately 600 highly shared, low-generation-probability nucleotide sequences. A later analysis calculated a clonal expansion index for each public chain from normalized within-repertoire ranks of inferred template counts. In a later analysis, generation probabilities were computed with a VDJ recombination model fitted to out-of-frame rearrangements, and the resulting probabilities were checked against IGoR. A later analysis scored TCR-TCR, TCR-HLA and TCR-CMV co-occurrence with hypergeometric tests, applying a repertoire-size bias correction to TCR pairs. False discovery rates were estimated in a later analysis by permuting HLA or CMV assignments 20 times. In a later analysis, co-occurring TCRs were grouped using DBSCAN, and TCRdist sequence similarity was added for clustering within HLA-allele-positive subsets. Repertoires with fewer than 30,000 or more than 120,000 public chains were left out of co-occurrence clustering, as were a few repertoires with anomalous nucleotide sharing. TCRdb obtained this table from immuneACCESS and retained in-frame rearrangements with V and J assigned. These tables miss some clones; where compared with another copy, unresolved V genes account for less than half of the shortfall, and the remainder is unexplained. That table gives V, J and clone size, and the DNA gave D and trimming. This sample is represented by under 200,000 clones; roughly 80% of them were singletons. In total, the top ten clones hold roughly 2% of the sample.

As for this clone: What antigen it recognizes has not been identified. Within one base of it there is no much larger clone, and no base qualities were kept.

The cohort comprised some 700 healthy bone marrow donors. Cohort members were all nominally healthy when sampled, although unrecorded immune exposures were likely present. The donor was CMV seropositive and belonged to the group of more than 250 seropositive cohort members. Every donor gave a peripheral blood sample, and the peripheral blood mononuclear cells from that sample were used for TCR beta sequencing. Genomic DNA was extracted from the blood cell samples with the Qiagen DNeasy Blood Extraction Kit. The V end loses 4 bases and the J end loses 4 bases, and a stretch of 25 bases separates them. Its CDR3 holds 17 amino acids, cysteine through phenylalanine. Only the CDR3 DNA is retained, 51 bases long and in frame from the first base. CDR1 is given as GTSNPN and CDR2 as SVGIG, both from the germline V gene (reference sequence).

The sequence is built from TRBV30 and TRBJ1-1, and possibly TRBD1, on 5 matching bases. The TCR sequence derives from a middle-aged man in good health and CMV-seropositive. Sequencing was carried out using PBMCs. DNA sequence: TGTGCCTGGAAGGCGTATTGGGGAGTTTCCGGGGGCACTGAAGCTTTCTTT. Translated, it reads CAWKAYWGVSGGTEAFF. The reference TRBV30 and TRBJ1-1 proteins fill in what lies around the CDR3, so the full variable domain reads SQTIHQWPATLVQPVGSPLSLECTVEGTSNPNLYWYRQAAGRGLQLLFYSVGIGQISSEVPQNLSASRPQDRQFILSSKKLLLSDSGFYLCAWKAYWGVSGGTEAFFGQGTRLTVV.